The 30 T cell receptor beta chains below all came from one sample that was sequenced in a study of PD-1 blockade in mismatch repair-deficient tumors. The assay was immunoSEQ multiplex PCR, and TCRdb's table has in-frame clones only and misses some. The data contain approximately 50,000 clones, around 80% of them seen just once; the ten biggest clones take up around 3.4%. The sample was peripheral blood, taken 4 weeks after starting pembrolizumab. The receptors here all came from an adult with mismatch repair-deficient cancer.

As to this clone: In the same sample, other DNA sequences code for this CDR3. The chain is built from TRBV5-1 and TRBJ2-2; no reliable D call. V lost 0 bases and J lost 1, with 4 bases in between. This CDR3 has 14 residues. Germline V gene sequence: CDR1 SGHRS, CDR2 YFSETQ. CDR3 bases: TGCGCCAGCAGCTTGGGACTGAACACCGGGGAGCTGTTTTTT. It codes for CASSLGLNTGELFF.

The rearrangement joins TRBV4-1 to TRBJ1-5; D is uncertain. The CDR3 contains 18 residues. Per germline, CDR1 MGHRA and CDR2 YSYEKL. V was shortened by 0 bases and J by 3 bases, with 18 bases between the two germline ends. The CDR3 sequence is CASSQDFGLRAINQPQHF. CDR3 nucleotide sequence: TGCGCCAGCAGCCAAGATTTCGGGCTGCGAGCGATCAATCAGCCCCAGCATTTT.

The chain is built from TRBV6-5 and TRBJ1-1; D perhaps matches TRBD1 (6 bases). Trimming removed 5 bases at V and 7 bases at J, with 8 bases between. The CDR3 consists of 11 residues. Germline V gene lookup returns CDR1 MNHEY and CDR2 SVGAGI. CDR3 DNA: TGTGCCAGCAGTCAGACAGGTGAAGCTTTCTTT. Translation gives CASSQTGEAFF.

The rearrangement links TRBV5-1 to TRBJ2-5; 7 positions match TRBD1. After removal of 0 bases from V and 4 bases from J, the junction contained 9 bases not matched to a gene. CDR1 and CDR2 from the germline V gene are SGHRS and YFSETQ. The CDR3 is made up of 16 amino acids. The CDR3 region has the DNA TGCGCCAGCAGCTTGGTCCAACCCGGGACAGCAGAGACCCAGTACTTC. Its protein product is CASSLVQPGTAETQYF.

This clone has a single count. The DNA for the CDR3 is TGTGCCAGCAGGCTCAGCGACCGGGATGTCTACGAGCAGTACTTC. Amino acid sequence: CASRLSDRDVYEQYF. The chain has TRBV28 and TRBJ2-7; a possible D gene is TRBD2 (5 bases). Germline V CDR1 and CDR2: MDHEN, SYDVKM. The germline V and J ends were trimmed by 6 bases and 3 bases, with 18 bases remaining between them. The CDR3 runs 15 residues.

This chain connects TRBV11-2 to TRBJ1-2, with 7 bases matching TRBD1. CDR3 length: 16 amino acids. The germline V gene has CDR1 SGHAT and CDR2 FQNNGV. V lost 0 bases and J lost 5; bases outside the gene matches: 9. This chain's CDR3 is CASSLDLAGGVYGYTF. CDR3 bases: TGTGCCAGCAGCTTAGATCTTGCAGGGGGAGTGTATGGCTACACCTTC.

As DNA, the CDR3 is TGTGCCAGTAGTCCCAGCATTACCTACGAGCAGTACTTC. Translated, it gives CASSPSITYEQYF. The V gene is TRBV19, the J gene TRBJ2-7; D call uncertain. V lost 5 bases and J 2 bases, leaving 10 bases between the germline ends. CDR1 LNHDA and CDR2 SQIVND come from the germline V gene (reference sequence). CDR3 length: 13 amino acids.

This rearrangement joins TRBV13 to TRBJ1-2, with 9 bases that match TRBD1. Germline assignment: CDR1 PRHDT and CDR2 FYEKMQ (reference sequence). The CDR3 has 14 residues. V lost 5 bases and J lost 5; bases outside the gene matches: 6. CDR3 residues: CASSMGQGGYGYTF. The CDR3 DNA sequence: TGTGCCAGCAGCATGGGACAGGGAGGGTATGGCTACACCTTC.

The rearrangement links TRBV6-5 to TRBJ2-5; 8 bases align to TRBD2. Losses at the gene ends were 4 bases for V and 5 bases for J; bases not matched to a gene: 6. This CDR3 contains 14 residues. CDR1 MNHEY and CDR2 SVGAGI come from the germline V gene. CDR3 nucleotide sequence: TGTGCCAGCAGTTCGGCTAGCGGGTGGGAGACCCAGTACTTC. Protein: CASSSASGWETQYF.

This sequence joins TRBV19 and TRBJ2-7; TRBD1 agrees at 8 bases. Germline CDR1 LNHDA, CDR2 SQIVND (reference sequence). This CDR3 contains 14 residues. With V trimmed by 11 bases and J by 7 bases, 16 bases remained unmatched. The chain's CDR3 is CASESRTGYQEQYF. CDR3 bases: TGTGCCTCCGAAAGCAGGACAGGGTACCAAGAGCAGTACTTC.

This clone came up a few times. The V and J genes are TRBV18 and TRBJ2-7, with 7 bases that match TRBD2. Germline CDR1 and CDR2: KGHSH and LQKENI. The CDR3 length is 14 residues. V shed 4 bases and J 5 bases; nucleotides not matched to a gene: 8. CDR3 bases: TGTGCCAGCTCACTCTCCGGGACTACGGACGAGCAGTACTTC. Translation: CASSLSGTTDEQYF.

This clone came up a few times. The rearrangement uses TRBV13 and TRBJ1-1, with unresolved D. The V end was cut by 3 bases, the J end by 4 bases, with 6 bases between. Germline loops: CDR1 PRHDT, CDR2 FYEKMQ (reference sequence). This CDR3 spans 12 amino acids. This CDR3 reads CASSFPGTEAFF. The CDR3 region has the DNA TGTGCCAGCAGCTTCCCGGGCACTGAAGCTTTCTTT.

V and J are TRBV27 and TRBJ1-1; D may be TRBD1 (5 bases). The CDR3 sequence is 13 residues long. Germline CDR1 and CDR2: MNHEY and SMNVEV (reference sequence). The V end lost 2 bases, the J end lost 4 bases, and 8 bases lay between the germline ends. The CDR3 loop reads CASSLRRGTEAFF. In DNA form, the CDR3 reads TGTGCCAGCAGTTTAAGAAGGGGCACTGAAGCTTTCTTT.

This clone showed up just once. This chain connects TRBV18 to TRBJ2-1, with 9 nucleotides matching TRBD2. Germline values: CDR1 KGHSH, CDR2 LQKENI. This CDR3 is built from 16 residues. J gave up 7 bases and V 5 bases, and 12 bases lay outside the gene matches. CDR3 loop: CASSSLDSGSRNEQFF. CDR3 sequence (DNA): TGTGCCAGCTCATCTCTCGATAGCGGGAGTAGAAATGAGCAGTTCTTC.

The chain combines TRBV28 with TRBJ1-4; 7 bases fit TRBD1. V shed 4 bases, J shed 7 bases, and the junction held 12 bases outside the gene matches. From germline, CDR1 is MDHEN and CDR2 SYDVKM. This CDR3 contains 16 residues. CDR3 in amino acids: CASSSKWDSGSEKLFF. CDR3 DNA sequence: TGTGCCAGCAGTTCTAAATGGGACAGTGGAAGTGAAAAACTGTTTTTT.

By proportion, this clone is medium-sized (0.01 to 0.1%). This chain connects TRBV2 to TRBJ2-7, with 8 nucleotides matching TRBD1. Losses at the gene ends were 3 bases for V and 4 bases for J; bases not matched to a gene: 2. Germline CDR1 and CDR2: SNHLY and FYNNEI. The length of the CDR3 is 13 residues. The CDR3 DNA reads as TGTGCCAGCAGTGATAACAGGGGGTACGAGCAGTACTTC. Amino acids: CASSDNRGYEQYF.

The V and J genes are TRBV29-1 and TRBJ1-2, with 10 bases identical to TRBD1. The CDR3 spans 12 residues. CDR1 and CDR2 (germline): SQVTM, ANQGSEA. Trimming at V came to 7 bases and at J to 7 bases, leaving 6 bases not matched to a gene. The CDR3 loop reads CSDRQGASGYTF. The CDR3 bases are TGCAGCGATCGACAGGGGGCGTCTGGCTACACCTTC.

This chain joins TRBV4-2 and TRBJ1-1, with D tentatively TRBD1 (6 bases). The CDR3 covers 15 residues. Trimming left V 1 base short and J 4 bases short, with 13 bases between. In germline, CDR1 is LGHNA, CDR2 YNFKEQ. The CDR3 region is CASSQGRGAFTEAFF. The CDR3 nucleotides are TGTGCCAGCAGCCAAGGACGGGGGGCGTTCACTGAAGCTTTCTTT.

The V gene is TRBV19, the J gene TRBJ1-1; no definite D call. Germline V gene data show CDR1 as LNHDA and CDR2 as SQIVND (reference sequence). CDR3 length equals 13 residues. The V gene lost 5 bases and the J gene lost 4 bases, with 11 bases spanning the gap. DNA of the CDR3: TGTGCCAGTAGTCCTCGACGGTCCACTGAAGCTTTCTTT. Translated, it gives CASSPRRSTEAFF.

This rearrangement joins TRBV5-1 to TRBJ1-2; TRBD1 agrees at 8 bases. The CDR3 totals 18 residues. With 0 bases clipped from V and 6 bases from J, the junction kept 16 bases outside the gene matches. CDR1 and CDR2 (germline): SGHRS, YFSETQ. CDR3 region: CASSLDVGQGGRVDGYTF. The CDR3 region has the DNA TGCGCCAGCAGCTTGGATGTAGGACAGGGTGGCCGTGTGGATGGCTACACCTTC.

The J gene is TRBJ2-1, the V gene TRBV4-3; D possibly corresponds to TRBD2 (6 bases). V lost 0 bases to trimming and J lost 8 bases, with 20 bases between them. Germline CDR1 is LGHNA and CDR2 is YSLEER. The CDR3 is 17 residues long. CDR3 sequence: CASSQDSSLAGNDEQFF. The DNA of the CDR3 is TGCGCCAGCAGCCAAGATTCTTCACTAGCTGGGAACGATGAGCAGTTCTTC.

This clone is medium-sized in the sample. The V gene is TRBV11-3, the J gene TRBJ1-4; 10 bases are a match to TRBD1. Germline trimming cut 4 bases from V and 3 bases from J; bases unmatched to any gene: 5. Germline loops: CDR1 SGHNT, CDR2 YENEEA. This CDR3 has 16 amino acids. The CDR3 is CASSSSGTGANEKLFF. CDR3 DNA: TGTGCCAGCAGCTCGTCCGGGACAGGGGCTAATGAAAAACTGTTTTTT. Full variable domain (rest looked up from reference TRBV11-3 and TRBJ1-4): EAGVVQSPRYKIIEKKQPVAFWCNPISGHNTLYWYLQNLGQGPELLIRYENEEAVDDSQLPKDRFSAERLKGVDSTLKIQPAELGDSAVYLCASSSSGTGANEKLFFGSGTQLSVL.

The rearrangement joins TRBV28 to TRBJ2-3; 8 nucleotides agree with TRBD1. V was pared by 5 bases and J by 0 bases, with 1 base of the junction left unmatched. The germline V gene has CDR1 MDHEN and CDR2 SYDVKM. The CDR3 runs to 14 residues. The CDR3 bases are TGTGCCAGCAGTAGACAGGGGAGCACAGATACGCAGTATTTT. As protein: CASSRQGSTDTQYF.

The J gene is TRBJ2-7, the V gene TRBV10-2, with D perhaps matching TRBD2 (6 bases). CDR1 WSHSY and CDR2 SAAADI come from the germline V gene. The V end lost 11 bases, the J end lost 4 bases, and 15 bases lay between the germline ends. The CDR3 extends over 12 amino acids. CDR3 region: CAAGQGKYEQYF. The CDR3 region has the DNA TGCGCCGCGGGGCAGGGAAAGTACGAGCAGTACTTC.

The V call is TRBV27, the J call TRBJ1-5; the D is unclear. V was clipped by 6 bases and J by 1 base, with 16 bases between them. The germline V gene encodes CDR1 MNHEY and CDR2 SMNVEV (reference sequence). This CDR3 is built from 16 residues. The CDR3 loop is CASRLDGVGSNQPQHF. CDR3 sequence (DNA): TGTGCCAGCAGGCTTGACGGGGTTGGAAGCAATCAGCCCCAGCATTTT.

The CDR3 reads CAQSSNTGELFF. Here the CDR3 DNA reads TGTGCCCAGAGTTCGAACACCGGGGAGCTGTTTTTT. The chain is built from TRBV2 and TRBJ2-2; D is uncertain. The V and J ends lost 11 bases and 0 bases respectively, with 7 bases between them. There are 12 residues in the CDR3. CDR1 and CDR2 from the germline V gene are SNHLY and FYNNEI. The variable domain in full, with the rest retrieved from reference TRBV2 and TRBJ2-2, is EPEVTQTPSHQVTQMGQEVILRCVPISNHLYFYWYRQILGQKVEFLVSFYNNEISEKSEIFDDQFSVERPDGSNFTLKIRSTKLEDSAMYFCAQSSNTGELFFGEGSRLTVL.

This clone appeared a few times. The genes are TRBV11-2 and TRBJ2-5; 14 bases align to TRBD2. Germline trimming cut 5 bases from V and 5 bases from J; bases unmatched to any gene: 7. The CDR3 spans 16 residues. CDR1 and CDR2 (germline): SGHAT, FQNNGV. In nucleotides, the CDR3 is TGTGCCAGCAGCGTAGGGACTAGCGGGAGTTGGGAGACCCAGTACTTC. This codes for CASSVGTSGSWETQYF.

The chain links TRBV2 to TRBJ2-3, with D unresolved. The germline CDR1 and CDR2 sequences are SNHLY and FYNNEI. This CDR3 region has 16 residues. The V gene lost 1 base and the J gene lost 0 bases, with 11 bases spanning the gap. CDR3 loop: CASSEGGGRSTDTQYF. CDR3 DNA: TGTGCCAGCAGTGAAGGGGGTGGCAGAAGCACAGATACGCAGTATTTT.

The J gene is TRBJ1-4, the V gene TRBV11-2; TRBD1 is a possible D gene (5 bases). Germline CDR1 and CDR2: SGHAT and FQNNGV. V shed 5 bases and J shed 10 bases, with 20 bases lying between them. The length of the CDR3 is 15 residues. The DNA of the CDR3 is TGTGCCAGCAGCCCCCCGGGACTTCTCTCCGGAAAACTGTTTTTT. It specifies CASSPPGLLSGKLFF.

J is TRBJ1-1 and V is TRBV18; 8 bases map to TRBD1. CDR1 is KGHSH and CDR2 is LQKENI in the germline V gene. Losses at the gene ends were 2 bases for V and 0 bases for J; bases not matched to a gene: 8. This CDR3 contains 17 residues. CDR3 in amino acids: CASSPGAGGTVNTEAFF. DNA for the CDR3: TGTGCCAGCTCACCAGGGGCAGGGGGCACCGTGAACACTGAAGCTTTCTTT.